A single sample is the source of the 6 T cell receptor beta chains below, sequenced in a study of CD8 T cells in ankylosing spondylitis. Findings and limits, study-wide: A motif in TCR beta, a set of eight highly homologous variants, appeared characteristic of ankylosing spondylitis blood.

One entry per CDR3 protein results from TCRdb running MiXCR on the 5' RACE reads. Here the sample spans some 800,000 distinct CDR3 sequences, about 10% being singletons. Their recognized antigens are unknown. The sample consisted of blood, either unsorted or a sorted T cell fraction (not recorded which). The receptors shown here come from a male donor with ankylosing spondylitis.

The CDR3 DNA sequence: TGTGCCAGCTCACCAAATGGGGTGGGAAGCACAGATACGCAGTATTTT. Its translation is CASSPNGVGSTDTQYF. The chain has TRBV18 and TRBJ2-3; no definite D call. This CDR3 is built from 16 residues. The germline V and J ends were trimmed by 2 bases and 0 bases, with 12 bases remaining between them. Germline V CDR1 and CDR2: KGHSH, LQKENI. Looking up the rest from reference TRBV18 and TRBJ2-3 gives the full variable domain: NAGVMQNPRHLVRRRGQEARLRCSPMKGHSHVYWYRQLPEEGLKFMVYLQKENIIDESGMPKERFSAEFPKEGPSILRIQQVVRGDSAAYFCASSPNGVGSTDTQYFGPGTRLTVL.

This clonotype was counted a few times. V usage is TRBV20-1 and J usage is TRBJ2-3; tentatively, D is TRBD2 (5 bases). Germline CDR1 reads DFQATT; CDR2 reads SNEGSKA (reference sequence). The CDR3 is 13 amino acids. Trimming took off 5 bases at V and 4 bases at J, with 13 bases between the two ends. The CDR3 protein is CSAQRQDADTQYF. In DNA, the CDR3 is TGCAGTGCTCAGCGGCAGGATGCAGATACGCAGTATTTT.

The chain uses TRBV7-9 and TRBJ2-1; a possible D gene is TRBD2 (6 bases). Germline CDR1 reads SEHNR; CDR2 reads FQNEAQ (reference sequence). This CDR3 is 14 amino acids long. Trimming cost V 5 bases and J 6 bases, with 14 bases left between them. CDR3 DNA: TGTGCCAGCAGCCGAGTGGAGGGTTCCAATGAGCAGTTCTTC. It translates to CASSRVEGSNEQFF.

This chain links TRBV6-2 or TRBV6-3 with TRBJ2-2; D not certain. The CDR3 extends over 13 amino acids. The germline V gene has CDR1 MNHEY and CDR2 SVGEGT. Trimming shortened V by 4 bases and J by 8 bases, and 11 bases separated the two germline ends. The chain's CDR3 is CASSSGFSGELFF. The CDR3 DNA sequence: TGTGCCAGCAGTTCCGGGTTCTCGGGGGAGCTGTTTTTT.

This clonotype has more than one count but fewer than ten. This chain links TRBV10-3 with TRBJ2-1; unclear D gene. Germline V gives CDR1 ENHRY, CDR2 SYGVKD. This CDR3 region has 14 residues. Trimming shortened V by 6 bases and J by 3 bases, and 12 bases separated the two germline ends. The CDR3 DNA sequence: TGTGCCATCAGGAACACAGCGAACTACAATGAGCAGTTCTTC. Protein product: CAIRNTANYNEQFF.

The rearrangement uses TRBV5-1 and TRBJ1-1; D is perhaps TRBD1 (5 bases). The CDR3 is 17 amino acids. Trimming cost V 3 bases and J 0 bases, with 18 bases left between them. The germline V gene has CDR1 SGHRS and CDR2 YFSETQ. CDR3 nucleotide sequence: TGCGCCAGCAGCTCGGGATACTCCGACAGATTGAACACTGAAGCTTTCTTT. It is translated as CASSSGYSDRLNTEAFF.